This is a list of T cell receptor beta chains from one sample in a study of cytomegalovirus exposure and HLA in healthy donors. Measured with immunoSEQ multiplex PCR; TCRdb has only the in-frame clones, and not every one. The sample holds 220,000 or so clones, roughly 88% seen once. Sequencing was carried out using PBMCs. These TCRs come from a woman younger than 45 in good health and CMV-seropositive. CDR3s include the opening cysteine and the closing phenylalanine or tryptophan. Each record gives: J gene, D gene, clone size, V gene, CDR3 protein, CDR3 DNA. A D gene is named only where the DNA matches it firmly. Only part of the rows carry a size: once, few, many, or a class if the clone is expanded.

J: TRBJ1-2
D: TRBD1
size: -
V: TRBV5-4
CDR3: CASRLPGTGGNYGYTF
DNA: TGTGCCAGCAGACTTCCCGGGACAGGGGGAAACTATGGCTACACCTTC

J: TRBJ1-1
D: -
size: -
V: TRBV9
CDR3: CASSALGGRGITEAFF
DNA: TGTGCCAGCAGCGCCCTGGGGGGGCGAGGGATCACTGAAGCTTTCTTT

J: TRBJ2-6
D: -
size: once
V: TRBV30
CDR3: CASQGSGANVLTF
DNA: TGTGCCTCCCAGGGGTCTGGGGCCAACGTCCTGACTTTC

J: TRBJ2-5
D: TRBD1
size: -
V: TRBV10-3
CDR3: CAISEAPGQVKSETQYF
DNA: TGTGCCATCAGTGAGGCTCCGGGACAGGTTAAGTCAGAGACCCAGTACTTC

J: TRBJ1-1
D: -
size: -
V: TRBV5-1
CDR3: CASSKSPGGNTEAFF
DNA: TGCGCCAGCAGCAAATCCCCCGGGGGGAACACTGAAGCTTTCTTT

J: TRBJ2-3
D: -
size: -
V: TRBV27
CDR3: CASSPTGPDTQYF
DNA: TGTGCCAGCAGTCCGACCGGGCCGGATACGCAGTATTTT

J: TRBJ1-1
D: -
size: -
V: TRBV15
CDR3: CATSRLRDGTEAFF
DNA: TGTGCCACCAGCAGACTCAGGGACGGAACTGAAGCTTTCTTT

J: TRBJ2-7
D: TRBD2
size: -
V: TRBV4-2
CDR3: CASSQAAGDYEQYF
DNA: TGTGCCAGCAGCCAAGCTGCGGGAGACTACGAGCAGTACTTC

J: TRBJ2-2
D: -
size: once
V: TRBV18
CDR3: CASSPEGPTGELFF
DNA: TGTGCCAGCTCACCAGAAGGGCCCACCGGGGAGCTGTTTTTT

J: TRBJ2-1
D: TRBD1
size: -
V: TRBV11-2
CDR3: CASSFMSGTGIYNEQFF
DNA: TGTGCCAGCAGCTTCATGTCCGGGACAGGGATTTACAATGAGCAGTTCTTC

J: TRBJ2-1
D: TRBD2
size: -
V: TRBV10-2
CDR3: CASRPGLAGRNEQFF
DNA: TGCGCCAGCAGACCCGGACTAGCGGGACGCAATGAGCAGTTCTTC

J: TRBJ2-2
D: -
size: -
V: TRBV9
CDR3: CASSAGDTDTGELFF
DNA: TGTGCCAGCAGCGCCGGGGACACAGACACCGGGGAGCTGTTTTTT

J: TRBJ1-1
D: -
size: few
V: TRBV29-1
CDR3: CSAWTAMNTEAFF
DNA: TGCAGCGCTTGGACAGCCATGAACACTGAAGCTTTCTTT

J: TRBJ2-1
D: TRBD2
size: -
V: TRBV5-1
CDR3: CASSTTYTVTSGRAWYNEQFF
DNA: TGCGCCAGCAGCACGACCTATACCGTGACTAGCGGGAGGGCCTGGTACAATGAGCAGTTCTTC

J: TRBJ2-5
D: -
size: -
V: TRBV30
CDR3: CASGERETQYF
DNA: TGTGCCTCGGGGGAACGGGAGACCCAGTACTTC

J: TRBJ1-1
D: -
size: -
V: TRBV9
CDR3: CASSVDRNTEAFF
DNA: TGTGCCAGCAGCGTAGATAGGAACACTGAAGCTTTCTTT

J: TRBJ2-7
D: -
size: -
V: TRBV5-1
CDR3: CASSLAGRELYEQYF
DNA: TGCGCCAGCAGCTTGGCTGGCAGGGAGTTATACGAGCAGTACTTC

J: TRBJ2-5
D: -
size: -
V: TRBV7-9
CDR3: CASSLSWAGDGKTQYF
DNA: TGTGCCAGCAGCTTATCATGGGCAGGGGACGGGAAGACCCAGTACTTC

J: TRBJ1-1
D: -
size: once
V: TRBV4-2
CDR3: CASSQEGALNTEAFF
DNA: TGTGCCAGCAGCCAAGAGGGGGCTTTGAACACTGAAGCTTTCTTT

J: TRBJ2-1
D: TRBD2
size: -
V: TRBV11-3
CDR3: CASSDRLAIEQFF
DNA: TGTGCCAGCAGCGACCGACTAGCTATTGAGCAGTTCTTC

J: TRBJ2-7
D: -
size: -
V: TRBV7-2
CDR3: CASSFPSYEQYF
DNA: TGTGCCAGCAGCTTCCCCTCTTACGAGCAGTACTTC

J: TRBJ2-2
D: TRBD2
size: few
V: TRBV28
CDR3: CASSSPGLADYGELFF
DNA: TGTGCCAGCAGTTCACCGGGACTAGCGGATTACGGGGAGCTGTTTTTT

J: TRBJ2-1
D: TRBD1
size: -
V: TRBV5-4
CDR3: CASGSGTGDVNEQFF
DNA: TGTGCCAGTGGGTCCGGGACAGGGGATGTCAATGAGCAGTTCTTC

J: TRBJ1-2
D: -
size: many
V: TRBV6-5
CDR3: CASGTASNYGYTF
DNA: TGTGCCAGCGGGACGGCTTCAAACTATGGCTACACCTTC

J: TRBJ2-1
D: -
size: -
V: TRBV6-1
CDR3: CASSDSEQFF
DNA: TGTGCCAGCAGCGACAGTGAGCAGTTCTTC

J: TRBJ1-5
D: TRBD1
size: few
V: TRBV6-1
CDR3: CASSEGTGEGQPQHF
DNA: TGTGCCAGCAGTGAAGGGACAGGGGAAGGACAGCCCCAGCATTTT